This T cell receptor (beta chain) derives from a study of blood T cell repertoires in COVID-19. As processed by the authors: Amplification from reference gene primers served as the basis for estimated nucleated cell counts. TCRdb's table, derived via immunoSEQ multiplex PCR, lists solely in-frame clones and lacks some. D and trimming were read from the DNA, whereas the V and J calls and clone size are those reported in that table. The sample has approximately 210,000 clones, around 91% seen once; the top ten hold around 4.8%. The clonotype originates from a woman in her thirties or forties with acute or convalescent COVID-19. The material sequenced was peripheral blood.

CDR3 in amino acids: CASTKKNRDYGYTF. The CDR3, as DNA: TGTGCCAGCACCAAGAAAAACCGAGACTATGGCTACACCTTC. The chain has TRBV2 and TRBJ1-2; D gene ambiguous. V was shortened by 7 bases and J by 3 bases, with 15 bases between the two germline ends. The CDR3 runs to 14 residues. Germline V gene data show CDR1 as SNHLY and CDR2 as FYNNEI.